Below, one TCR beta chain is given with its context. Only in-frame clones appear in the TCRdb table, and some are missing; sequencing was by immunoSEQ multiplex PCR. The data contain around 130,000 clones, about 94% of them singletons. The length of the CDR3 is 12 residues. CDR1 GTSNPN and CDR2 SVGIG come from the germline V gene (reference sequence). V was shortened by 2 bases and J by 0 bases, with 4 bases between the two germline ends. This record belongs to a study of control samples from healthy donors and cancer patients. Specimen: blood. The receptor's source is a man aged 30 to 45 in good health. V usage is TRBV30 and J usage is TRBJ1-1; no definite D call. CDR3 nucleotide sequence: TGTGCCTGGAGTAGAATGAACACTGAAGCTTTCTTT. Its protein product is CAWSRMNTEAFF.